This is a list of T cell receptor beta chains from one sample in a study of T cells in Graves' hyperthyroidism and ophthalmopathy. Using its own MiXCR run on the multiplex PCR reads, TCRdb lists one record per CDR3 protein. In the table there are approximately 480,000 distinct CDR3 sequences, under 25% of which are singletons. Sequencing was carried out using blood. Every receptor here comes from a man aged 18 to 30 with Graves' hyperthyroidism. Each CDR3 is given with its conserved first and last residue. D genes are given only for firm matches. Rows may omit the clone size; those that give it use once, few, many or a size class.

d_call j_call clone_size v_call cdr3_nt cdr3_aa
- TRBJ1-3 - TRBV29-1 TGCAGCGTTTCTTGGAGCTCTGGAAACACCATATATTTT CSVSWSSGNTIYF
TRBD1 TRBJ1-5 many TRBV19 TGTGCCAGTAAGACAGGGGGCCCTGACCTGCCCCAGCATTTT CASKTGGPDLPQHF
- TRBJ2-5 - TRBV5-8 TGTGCCAGCATCTACCTACTACAAGAGACCCAGTACTTC CASIYLLQETQYF
- TRBJ2-5 many TRBV6-1 TGTGCCAGCAAAGGAGCCCAAGAGACCCAGTACTTC CASKGAQETQYF
- TRBJ1-1 many TRBV27 TGTGCCAGCAGTTTATATAGCAGGGGCACTGAAGCTTTCTTT CASSLYSRGTEAFF
- TRBJ2-7 - TRBV18 TGTGCCAGCTCACCAGGGGGAGGAGGGGCCAACGAGCAGTACTTC CASSPGGGGANEQYF
TRBD2 TRBJ2-5 - TRBV10-3 TGTGCCATCAGTGTGGCTAGCGGGAGCCTAAAGACCCAGTACTTC CAISVASGSLKTQYF
- TRBJ2-7 once TRBV27 TGTGCCAGCAGTTTAGACAGGACCCGCTCCTACGAGCAGTACTTC CASSLDRTRSYEQYF
TRBD1 TRBJ2-7 many TRBV20-1 TGCAGTGCTAGCGGGACAGGGGGCGATTACGAGCAGTACTTC CSASGTGGDYEQYF
- TRBJ1-2 many TRBV6-1 TGTGCCAGCAGTGACTGGCCAGGTGGCTACACCTTC CASSDWPGGYTF
- TRBJ1-2 many TRBV12-3/TRBV12-4 TGTGCCAGCAGTTTGGAAACTGATGTCTATGGCTACACCTTC CASSLETDVYGYTF
- TRBJ2-7 many TRBV7-3 TGTGCCAGCAGCCATCTGGGCGGCTACGAGCAGTACTTC CASSHLGGYEQYF
TRBD1 TRBJ1-3 many TRBV20-1 TGCAGTGCGAGGACAGGGTGGTCAAACACCATATATTTT CSARTGWSNTIYF
- TRBJ1-1 many TRBV11-2 TGTGCCAGCAGCTTAGACCGGGCCGACACTGAAGCTTTCTTT CASSLDRADTEAFF
TRBD2 TRBJ2-5 few TRBV15 TGTGCCACCAGCAGAGATCATAGCGGGGGGCCACCCGGAGAGACCCAGTACTTC CATSRDHSGGPPGETQYF
TRBD2 TRBJ2-7 many TRBV6-5 TGTGCCAGCAGTTACGTTTTAGCGGGGGACTTCTACGAGCAGTACTTC CASSYVLAGDFYEQYF
TRBD1 TRBJ1-5 - TRBV6-1 TGTGCCAGCAGTGAAAGGGACAGTGGCCAGCCCCAGCATTTT CASSERDSGQPQHF
- TRBJ1-1 - TRBV4-1 TGCGCCAGCAGCCAACTTTATGTAGGGGAGGCTTTCTTT CASSQLYVGEAFF
- TRBJ2-5 many TRBV7-9 TGTGCCAGCAGCTTCGCAGGTGCGAGAGAGACCCAGTACTTC CASSFAGARETQYF
- TRBJ1-1 few TRBV11-2 TGTGCCAGCAGCTTATTTGAGGGTCCGCGCGGGAACACTGAAGCTTTCTTT CASSLFEGPRGNTEAFF
TRBD1 TRBJ1-5 - TRBV7-9 TGTGCCAGCAGCTCCTCGGGACAGGGCGATCAGCCCCAGCATTTT CASSSSGQGDQPQHF
- TRBJ1-2 - TRBV12-3/TRBV12-4 TGTGCCAGCAGTTTGAGTTCGGATAACTATGGCTACACCTTC CASSLSSDNYGYTF
- TRBJ1-5 many TRBV4-1 TGCGCCAGCAGCCTCGATCCCGGCCAGGGCAATAGCAATCAGCCCCAGCATTTT CASSLDPGQGNSNQPQHF
- TRBJ2-4 once TRBV15 TGTGCCACCAGCACGACTCCTAGATTAGCCAAAAACATTCAGTACTTC CATSTTPRLAKNIQYF
- TRBJ2-7 - TRBV15 TGTGCCACCAGCAGAGATGTCGACGAGCAGTACTTC CATSRDVDEQYF
- TRBJ1-2 many TRBV7-2 TGTGCCAGCAGCTTAGACACGTCTTCCTATGGCTACACCTTC CASSLDTSSYGYTF
- TRBJ1-1 many TRBV6-5 TGTGCCAGCACTCGGGGAGGGAACACTGAAGCTTTCTTT CASTRGGNTEAFF
- TRBJ1-5 - TRBV6-9 TGTGCCAGCAGTTCCATCCATTTT CASSSIHF
TRBD2 TRBJ2-2 few TRBV13 TGTGCCAGCAGCTTCACAGCATCCCCGGGACTAGCGGGGGGACACACCGGGGAGCTGTTTTTT CASSFTASPGLAGGHTGELFF